Below, one T cell receptor (beta chain) is given with its context. Its target is unknown. The sample's treatment: about 20 received Ad26.COV2.S at low or high dose, single or two shots; about 5 received placebo; per-sample allocation not given. Samples analyzed were those drawn on day 63 after the first vaccine or placebo injection. Donation was by an adult aged 18-55 years who was in Boston. Only in-frame clones appear in the TCRdb table, and some are missing; sequencing was by immunoSEQ multiplex PCR. The sample has 350,000 to 500,000 clones; approximately 89% are singletons. The record originates from a study of Ad26.COV2.S vaccination and SARS-CoV-2 variants. Overall study results and limits: Individuals receiving vaccine had higher spike-specific TCR breadth than placebo recipients did.

The material sequenced was peripheral blood, taken in a trial of Ad26.COV2.S vaccine versus placebo. The receptor was isolated from a person aged 18 to 59 who received the Ad26.COV2.S COVID-19 vaccine or a placebo.

For the CDR3, the DNA is TGTGCCAGCAGGGACCCTAGCGGGGGCCCAGATACGCAGTATTTT. It encodes CASRDPSGGPDTQYF. The V and J genes are TRBV5-4 and TRBJ2-3; 10 positions match TRBD2. V lost 5 bases to trimming and J lost 4 bases; unmatched junction nucleotides: 7. The CDR3 consists of 15 residues. CDR1 SGHNT and CDR2 YYREEE come from the germline V gene (reference sequence).